This T cell receptor beta chain was found in a study of breast tumors, draining lymph nodes, adjacent tissues. Study-wide points: Findings are consistent with lymph node origin and intratumoral expansion of most tumor T cells. Tumor and nontumor repertoires were significantly more similar in luminal-like than in basal-like breast cancer. Tumor repertoires ranked between lymph nodes and nontumor tissue in diversity, with V and J gene preferences.

As to this clonotype: The antigen is not known.

MiXCR was run by TCRdb on the multiplex PCR reads, yielding one entry per CDR3 protein. The data contain 200,000 to 300,000 distinct CDR3 sequences, over 25% of them seen just once; the ten biggest clones take up 1.1%. The CDR3 spans 13 residues. The germline gives CDR1 SGHTA, CDR2 FQGNSA. The ends lost 5 bases at V and 5 bases at J; junction bases unmatched: 4. Axillary draining lymph nodes of breast cancer patients supplied the node samples. This sequence was found in a female donor with breast cancer. Some clones in this sample may be carry-over from other donors' samples. Input material: axillary lymph node tissue. The chain couples TRBV7-2 to TRBJ2-7; 9 bases match TRBD1. The CDR3 spells CASSRDRADEQYF. The CDR3 coding sequence is TGTGCCAGCAGCCGGGACAGGGCAGACGAGCAGTACTTC.